The 26 T cell receptor beta chains reported below all come from one sample, sequenced in a study of blood T cells in healthy people across ages. Alongside a J-beta primer mix, a sample-barcoded 5' primer served in a second PCR lasting about 7 to 11 cycles. TCRdb used MiXCR to reprocess the 5' RACE reads, holding one entry per CDR3 protein. This table holds 1 million or so distinct CDR3 sequences, more than 35% found once. The specimen was blood. Receptors were obtained from a woman in her fifties or sixties in good health.

There are a few counts of this clonotype. The genes are TRBV27 and TRBJ2-3; 9 bases are shared with TRBD2. The CDR3 has 15 residues. Germline V gene sequence: CDR1 MNHEY, CDR2 SMNVEV (reference sequence). The J segment lost 3 bases and the V segment lost 3 bases, leaving 4 bases of the junction unmatched. The CDR3 reads CASSFKGLATDTQYF. The CDR3 DNA is TGTGCCAGCAGTTTCAAAGGACTAGCGACAGATACGCAGTATTTT.

V gene TRBV28 combines with J gene TRBJ2-3; 8 positions agree with TRBD1. Germline V gene data show CDR1 as MDHEN and CDR2 as SYDVKM. Unmatched junction bases numbered 7, after V lost 6 bases and J lost 2 bases. The CDR3 extends over 15 amino acids. The CDR3 here is CASRDRVLATDTQYF. The CDR3 DNA reads as TGTGCCAGCAGGGACAGGGTCCTTGCCACAGATACGCAGTATTTT.

In its sample, this clonotype was seen many times. This chain links TRBV4-1 with TRBJ2-1; 9 positions match TRBD2. Germline V gene sequence: CDR1 MGHRA, CDR2 YSYEKL. Germline trimming cut 2 bases from V and 4 bases from J; bases unmatched to any gene: 3. CDR3 length: 15 amino acids. The CDR3 sequence is CASSQTSGSYNEQFF. DNA for the CDR3: TGCGCCAGCAGCCAAACTAGCGGGTCTTACAATGAGCAGTTCTTC.

The chain has TRBV28 and TRBJ1-6; 7 bases are shared with TRBD1. V trimming: 7 bases; J trimming: 10 bases; junction bases outside the gene matches: 10. Germline V gene sequence: CDR1 MDHEN, CDR2 SYDVKM. The CDR3 loop spans 14 amino acids. CDR3 residues: CASTSGGESSPLHF. The CDR3 DNA follows: TGTGCCAGCACTTCAGGGGGAGAGTCCTCACCCCTCCACTTT.

CDR3 DNA sequence: TGTGCCAGCAGTTGGGGGAGACTAGGCGGGGAGACCCAGTACTTC. This translates into CASSWGRLGGETQYF. The V call is TRBV12-3 or TRBV12-4, the J call TRBJ2-5; D is perhaps TRBD2 (6 bases). V lost 4 bases and J 5 bases, leaving 17 bases between the germline ends. The CDR3 loop spans 15 amino acids.

The chain has TRBV5-1 and TRBJ1-4, with TRBD1 matching 8 bases. The V gene end was trimmed by 3 bases and the J gene end by 5 bases; junction bases not matched to a gene: 6. CDR3 length: 15 residues. The germline CDR1 and CDR2 sequences are SGHRS and YFSETQ. CDR3 residues: CASSSTGGWNEKLFF. The CDR3 nucleotides are TGCGCCAGCAGCTCTACAGGGGGTTGGAATGAAAAACTGTTTTTT.

Only a few counts were recorded for this clonotype. The rearrangement joins TRBV6-5 to TRBJ2-3, with D perhaps matching TRBD1 (5 bases). V dropped 5 bases and J dropped 4 bases, with 13 bases sitting between them. Germline V gives CDR1 MNHEY, CDR2 SVGAGI. The CDR3 is 14 amino acids. CDR3 region: CASSPGREADTQYF. CDR3 bases: TGTGCCAGCAGTCCCGGCAGGGAAGCAGATACGCAGTATTTT.

This clonotype was seen a few times. V gene TRBV27 combines with J gene TRBJ2-1; 8 nucleotides match TRBD1. V lost 3 bases to trimming and J lost 7 bases; unmatched junction nucleotides: 5. Germline V gene sequence: CDR1 MNHEY, CDR2 SMNVEV (reference sequence). The CDR3 length is 14 residues. CDR3 sequence (DNA): TGTGCCAGCAGTTTGGACAGGGTCGGTAATGAGCAGTTCTTC. It specifies CASSLDRVGNEQFF.

J is TRBJ2-5 and V is TRBV7-9; D unresolved. The J call may not be correct, given that the DNA end is closer to TRBJ2-7. The CDR3 spans 13 residues. Germline V gene lookup returns CDR1 SEHNR and CDR2 FQNEAQ (reference sequence). CDR3 amino acids: CASSSTPVTEQYF. CDR3 nucleotide sequence: TGTGCCAGCAGCTCCACCCCAGTCACCGAGCAGTACTTC.

This clonotype was observed a few times. This rearrangement joins TRBV7-8 to TRBJ2-7; D call uncertain. The V and J ends lost 0 bases and 5 bases respectively, with 5 bases between them. This CDR3 contains 12 residues. Germline V gene sequence: CDR1 SGHVS, CDR2 FQNEAQ. In DNA, the CDR3 is TGTGCCAGCAGCTTAGCGGTTGACGAGCAGTACTTC. Protein product: CASSLAVDEQYF.

The CDR3 bases are TGCAGCGTTGGGGACGAAGAGGAGACCCAGTACTTC. This codes for CSVGDEEETQYF. The chain carries TRBV29-1 and TRBJ2-5; D could derive from TRBD1 or TRBD2 (5 bases each). The CDR3 totals 12 residues. Germline lookup yields CDR1 SQVTM and CDR2 ANQGSEA. V dropped 4 bases and J dropped 5 bases, with 11 bases sitting between them.

Notes on this clonotype: A much larger clone sits a single nucleotide away, making a read error possible. This chain links TRBV12-3 or TRBV12-4 with TRBJ2-7; 10 bases are a match to TRBD2. TRBJ2-5 matches the DNA end more closely, so the J call is doubtful. This CDR3 has 14 residues. The CDR3 bases are TGTGCCAGCAGTGTAGTGGGACTAGCGGAGACCCAGTACTTC. Its translation: CASSVVGLAETQYF.

This clonotype has just a few counts. This chain joins TRBV3-1 and TRBJ2-4; possibly TRBD1 or TRBD2 for D (5 bases each). The J call may be wrong; the DNA end is better matched by TRBJ2-5. The CDR3 contains 15 residues. Germline V gene sequence: CDR1 LGHDT, CDR2 YNNKEL (reference sequence). The CDR3 bases are TGTGCCAGCAGCCAGGGCTCAGGGACCTCAGAGACCCAGTACTTC. Protein product: CASSQGSGTSETQYF.

The gene calls are TRBV29-1 and TRBJ2-5; TRBD1 or TRBD2 may be the D gene (5 bases each). Trimming shortened V by 8 bases and J by 5 bases, and 18 bases separated the two germline ends. Germline-derived CDR1 and CDR2 are SQVTM and ANQGSEA. The CDR3 runs to 13 residues. The CDR3 region has the DNA TGCAGCACCAAGAGTCCAGGGACCGAGACCCAGTACTTC. This sequence encodes CSTKSPGTETQYF.

The CDR3 DNA is TGTGCCAGCAGCTCACGGGGTGGACAGGGACTCTATGGCTACACCTTC. Its protein is CASSSRGGQGLYGYTF. The chain couples TRBV7-9 to TRBJ1-2; TRBD1 matches 8 bases. The V gene's germline CDR1 is SEHNR and CDR2 FQNEAQ (reference sequence). The CDR3 has 16 amino acids. J was trimmed by 4 bases and V by 4 bases; bases with no gene match: 11.

The chain recombines TRBV27 with TRBJ2-5; no reliable D call. The CDR3 extends over 13 amino acids. Trimming removed 4 bases at V and 5 bases at J, with 11 bases between. Looked up from germline, CDR1 is MNHEY and CDR2 is SMNVEV (reference sequence). DNA for the CDR3: TGTGCCAGCAGTTCACCGGTTGTGGAGACCCAGTACTTC. This encodes CASSSPVVETQYF.

The chain joins TRBV28 to TRBJ2-4; the D gene is possibly TRBD2 (5 bases). The CDR3 covers 14 residues. The germline V gene encodes CDR1 MDHEN and CDR2 SYDVKM. Trimming shortened V by 3 bases and J by 6 bases, and 12 bases separated the two germline ends. This CDR3 is CASSFGVRRNIQYF. DNA for the CDR3: TGTGCCAGCAGTTTCGGGGTTCGTAGAAACATTCAGTACTTC.

The table lists this clonotype with a few counts. The V call is TRBV12-5, the J call TRBJ2-7, with 12 bases lining up with TRBD2. Germline loops: CDR1 LGHNT, CDR2 FRNRAP. The CDR3 covers 17 residues. V lost 4 bases to trimming and J lost 3 bases; unmatched junction nucleotides: 10. In DNA, the CDR3 is TGTGCTAGTGGTTGGGCTTCCGGGACTAGCGGGCTCTACGAGCAGTACTTC. Protein: CASGWASGTSGLYEQYF.

This chain connects TRBV6-6 to TRBJ1-6, with TRBD1 identical over 7 bases. The germline gives CDR1 MNHNY, CDR2 SVGAGI (reference sequence). The CDR3 sequence is 14 residues long. V was clipped by 6 bases and J by 5 bases; unmatched bases: 4. CDR3 coding DNA: TGTGCCAGCAGGGGCGACAGGGATAATTCACCCCTCCACTTT. Translation: CASRGDRDNSPLHF.

V is TRBV20-1 and J is TRBJ1-5, with D perhaps TRBD1 (6 bases). CDR1 and CDR2 (germline): DFQATT, SNEGSKA (reference sequence). The CDR3 extends over 11 amino acids. The V gene lost 6 bases and the J gene lost 6 bases, with 9 bases spanning the gap. This chain's CDR3 is CSAEQGQPQHF. DNA for the CDR3: TGCAGTGCCGAACAGGGTCAGCCCCAGCATTTT.

The chain joins TRBV4-1 to TRBJ2-4; 8 bases are shared with TRBD2. Germline assignment: CDR1 MGHRA and CDR2 YSYEKL. Losses at the gene ends were 0 bases for V and 3 bases for J; bases not matched to a gene: 7. CDR3 length equals 17 residues. CDR3 region: CASSQDSRGGNKNIQYF. The CDR3 coding sequence is TGCGCCAGCAGCCAAGATAGCCGGGGGGGGAACAAAAACATTCAGTACTTC.

This clonotype has a handful of counts. This sequence joins TRBV2 and TRBJ2-3, with D tentatively TRBD2 (5 bases). CDR3 length: 16 amino acids. V lost 3 bases, J lost 6 bases, and 19 bases lay in between. Germline lookup yields CDR1 SNHLY and CDR2 FYNNEI. The CDR3 DNA reads TGTGCCAGCAGTGACGACTTTACGGGGAATAGGGATACGCAGTATTTT. This encodes CASSDDFTGNRDTQYF.

This clonotype appeared a few times. The chain has TRBV9 and TRBJ1-2, with unresolved D. CDR3 length: 12 amino acids. Germline V gene lookup returns CDR1 SGDLS and CDR2 YYNGEE. The germline V and J ends were trimmed by 3 bases and 6 bases, with 9 bases remaining between them. In DNA form, the CDR3 reads TGTGCCAGCAGCGATGTGGTGGATGGCTACACCTTC. It translates to CASSDVVDGYTF.

The J gene is TRBJ2-5, the V gene TRBV6-5, with 7 bases fitting TRBD1. This CDR3 has 15 amino acids. The germline CDR1 and CDR2 sequences are MNHEY and SVGAGI. The V gene end was trimmed by 2 bases and the J gene end by 4 bases; junction bases not matched to a gene: 7. The CDR3 nucleotides are TGTGCCAGCAGTTACGGACAGGAGGCCTCAGAGACCCAGTACTTC. This sequence encodes CASSYGQEASETQYF.

In its sample, this clonotype was seen a few times. This chain uses TRBV11-1 with TRBJ1-1; D is unresolved. The CDR3 is 13 amino acids. Germline V CDR1 and CDR2: SGHAT, FQDESV (reference sequence). V lost 6 bases, J lost 1 base, and 9 bases lay in between. The CDR3 loop is CASSRTPNTEAFF. The CDR3 nucleotides are TGTGCCAGCAGTCGGACCCCGAACACTGAAGCTTTCTTT. Variable domain in full (rest from reference TRBV11-1 and TRBJ1-1): EAEVAQSPRYKITEKSQAVAFWCDPISGHATLYWYRQILGQGPELLVQFQDESVVDDSQLPKDRFSAERLKGVDSTLKIQPAELGDSAMYLCASSRTPNTEAFFGQGTRLTVV.

This clonotype came up a few times. This rearrangement joins TRBV20-1 to TRBJ2-1; D gene unclear. Trimming left V 7 bases short and J 9 bases short, with 22 bases between. Per the germline V gene, CDR1 is DFQATT and CDR2 is SNEGSKA (reference sequence). There are 14 residues in the CDR3. CDR3 nucleotide sequence: TGCAGTGTATTCGAGTCCCACGCCCGAACTGAGCAGTTCTTC. Its protein is CSVFESHARTEQFF.